The table lists the clone carrying this TCR beta chain with a count of one. Antigen: not known. In germline, CDR1 is LNHDA, CDR2 SQIVND (reference sequence). The CDR3 consists of 13 residues. V was pared by 7 bases and J by 4 bases, with 12 bases between. The sample belongs to a study of cytotoxic CD8 clonotypes in ibrutinib-treated CLL. Overall study context: The patients, around 10 relapsed/refractory and more than 14 treatment-naive, included approximately 17 who were IGHV unmutated. On average, more than 85,000 productive rearrangements and more than 200,000 productive templates per sample.

General study results and limits: Clonality increased with ibrutinib response but returned toward baseline at progression. Pretreatment clonality was elevated relative to age-matched healthy donors and paralleled circulating CD8+ T-cell counts.

The data were produced by immunoSEQ multiplex PCR, yet TCRdb's version contains in-frame clones alone and is incomplete. The sample gives about 200,000 clones, about 72% of which show up once; roughly 13% is in the top ten. This receptor was identified in a human donor with chronic lymphocytic leukemia. The sample here was PBMCs, taken after 24 months of ibrutinib treatment. The chain uses TRBV19 and TRBJ2-3; possibly TRBD1 for D (6 bases). In DNA form, the CDR3 reads TGTGCCAGTACCCAGGGACACGCAGATACGCAGTATTTT. Residues: CASTQGHADTQYF. Full variable domain (rest looked up from reference TRBV19 and TRBJ2-3): DGGITQSPKYLFRKEGQNVTLSCEQNLNHDAMYWYRQDPGQGLRLIYYSQIVNDFQKGDIAEGYSVSREKKESFPLTVTSAQKNPTAFYLCASTQGHADTQYFGPGTRLTVL.